This TCR beta chain emerged from a study of blood T cells in healthy people across ages. Study-wide context: Per two T cells, template switching captured roughly one barcoded beta molecule.

Together with a sample-barcoded 5' primer, a J-beta primer mix was included in a second PCR lasting roughly 6 to 12 cycles. TCRdb itself ran the 5' RACE reads through MiXCR, one entry per CDR3 protein. The sample lists some 880,000 distinct CDR3 sequences, under 40% occurring once. Germline values: CDR1 LNHNV, CDR2 YYDKDF (reference sequence). Trimming took 0 bases from V and 3 from J, leaving 8 bases between them. The CDR3 is made up of 14 amino acids. This receptor was obtained from a man between 18 and 29 years old in good health. The V and J genes are TRBV15 and TRBJ2-5; D is unresolved. Sequenced input: blood. The CDR3 spells CATSRDRVEETQYF. The CDR3 DNA reads as TGTGCCACCAGCAGAGATAGAGTGGAAGAGACCCAGTACTTC.